This TCR beta chain is drawn from a study of T cell responses to AZD1222 COVID-19 vaccine. Points from the study as a whole: Among the donors, most were white British and more were female, and clonal diversity was possibly underestimated. Close to half of all spike-specific TCRs reportedly target regions of the variants that are unmutated. Sampling captured repertoires only after the peak T cell response. The study identified only six AZD1222 recipients as seropositive at baseline.

Using immunoSEQ multiplex PCR, the repertoire was profiled, and TCRdb retains in-frame clones only, with some absent. The sample consists of 250,000 or so clones, just over 90% of them appearing once. Regarding this clone: Its antigen is currently unknown.

Trimming took 0 bases from V and 6 from J, leaving 15 bases between them. Germline V gives CDR1 MNHEY, CDR2 SVGEGT. This CDR3 has 15 residues. This sequence was found in an adult in good health. The source was peripheral blood, collected on day 0 of AZD1222 vaccination. The chain is built from TRBV6-2 or TRBV6-3 and TRBJ2-7, with a tentative D call TRBD2 (5 bases). CDR3 residues: CASSYSQVLAGEQYF. As DNA, the CDR3 is TGTGCCAGCAGTTACTCGCAGGTCCTGGCGGGCGAGCAGTACTTC.